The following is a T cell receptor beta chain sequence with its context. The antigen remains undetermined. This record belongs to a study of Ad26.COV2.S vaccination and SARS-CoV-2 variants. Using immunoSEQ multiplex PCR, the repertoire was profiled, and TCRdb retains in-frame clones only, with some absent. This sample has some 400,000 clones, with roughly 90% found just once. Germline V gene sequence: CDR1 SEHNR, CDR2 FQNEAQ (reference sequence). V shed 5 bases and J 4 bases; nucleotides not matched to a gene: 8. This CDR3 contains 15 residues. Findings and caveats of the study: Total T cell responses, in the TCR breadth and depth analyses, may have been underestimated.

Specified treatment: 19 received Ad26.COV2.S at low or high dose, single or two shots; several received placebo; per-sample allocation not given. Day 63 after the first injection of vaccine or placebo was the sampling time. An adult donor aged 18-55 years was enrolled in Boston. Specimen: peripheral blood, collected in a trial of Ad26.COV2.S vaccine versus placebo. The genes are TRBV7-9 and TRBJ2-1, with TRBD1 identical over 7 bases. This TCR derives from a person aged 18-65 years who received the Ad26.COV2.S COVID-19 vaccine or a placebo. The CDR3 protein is CASSRDQGEYNEQFF. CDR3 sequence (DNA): TGTGCCAGCAGCCGAGACCAGGGGGAGTACAATGAGCAGTTCTTC. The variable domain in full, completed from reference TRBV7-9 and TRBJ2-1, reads DTGVSQNPRHKITKRGQNVTFRCDPISEHNRLYWYRQTLGQGPEFLTYFQNEAQLEKSRLLSDRFSAERPKGSFSTLEIQRTEQGDSAMYLCASSRDQGEYNEQFFGPGTRLTVL.